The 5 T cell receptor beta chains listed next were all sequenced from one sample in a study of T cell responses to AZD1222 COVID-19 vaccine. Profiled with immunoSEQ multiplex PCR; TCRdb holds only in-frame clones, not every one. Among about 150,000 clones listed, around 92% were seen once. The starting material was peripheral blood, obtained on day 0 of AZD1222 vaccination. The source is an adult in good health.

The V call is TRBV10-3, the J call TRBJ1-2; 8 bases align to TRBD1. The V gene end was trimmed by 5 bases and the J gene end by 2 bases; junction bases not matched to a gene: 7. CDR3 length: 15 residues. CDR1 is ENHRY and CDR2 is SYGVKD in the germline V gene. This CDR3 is CAISRGDRTNYGYTF. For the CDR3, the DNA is TGTGCCATCAGTCGGGGGGACAGGACCAACTATGGCTACACCTTC.

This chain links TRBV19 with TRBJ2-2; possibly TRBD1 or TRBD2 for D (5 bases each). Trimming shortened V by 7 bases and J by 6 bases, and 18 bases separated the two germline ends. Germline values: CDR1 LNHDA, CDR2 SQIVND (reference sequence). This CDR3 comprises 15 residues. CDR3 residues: CASKPGAVSAGELFF. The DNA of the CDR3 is TGTGCCAGTAAGCCCGGGGCCGTGAGCGCCGGGGAGCTGTTTTTT. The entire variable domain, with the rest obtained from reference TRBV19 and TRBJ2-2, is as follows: DGGITQSPKYLFRKEGQNVTLSCEQNLNHDAMYWYRQDPGQGLRLIYYSQIVNDFQKGDIAEGYSVSREKKESFPLTVTSAQKNPTAFYLCASKPGAVSAGELFFGEGSRLTVL.

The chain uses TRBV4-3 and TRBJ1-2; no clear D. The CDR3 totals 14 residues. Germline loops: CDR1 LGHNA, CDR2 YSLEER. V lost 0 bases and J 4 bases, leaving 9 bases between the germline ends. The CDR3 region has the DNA TGCGCCAGCAGCCAAGATCGAAGAACCTATGGCTACACCTTC. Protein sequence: CASSQDRRTYGYTF.

This chain's CDR3 is CASNTGTTNEKLFF. The CDR3 nucleotides read TGTGCCAGCAATACCGGGACAACTAATGAAAAACTGTTTTTT. The chain carries TRBV28 and TRBJ1-4; D is undetermined. Trimming shortened V by 7 bases and J by 0 bases, and 9 bases separated the two germline ends. Germline V CDR1 and CDR2: MDHEN, SYDVKM. This CDR3 is 14 amino acids long.

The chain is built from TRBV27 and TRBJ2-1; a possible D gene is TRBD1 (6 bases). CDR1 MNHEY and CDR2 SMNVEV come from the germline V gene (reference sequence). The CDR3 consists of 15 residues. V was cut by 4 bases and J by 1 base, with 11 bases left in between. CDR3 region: CASSSKTGSYNEQFF. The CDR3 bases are TGTGCCAGCAGTTCGAAGACAGGTTCCTACAATGAGCAGTTCTTC.